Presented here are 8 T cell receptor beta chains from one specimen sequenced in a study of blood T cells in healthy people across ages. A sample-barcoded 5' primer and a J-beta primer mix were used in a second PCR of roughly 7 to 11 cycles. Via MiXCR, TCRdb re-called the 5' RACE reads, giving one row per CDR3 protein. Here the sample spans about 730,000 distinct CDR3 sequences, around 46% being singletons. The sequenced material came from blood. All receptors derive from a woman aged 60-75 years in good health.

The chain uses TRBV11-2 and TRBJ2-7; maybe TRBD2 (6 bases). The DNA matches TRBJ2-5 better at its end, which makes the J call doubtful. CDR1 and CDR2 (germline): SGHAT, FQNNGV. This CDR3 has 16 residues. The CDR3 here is CASSFGSGGPSETQYF. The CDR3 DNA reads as TGTGCCAGCAGCTTTGGTTCAGGAGGGCCCTCGGAGACCCAGTACTTC.

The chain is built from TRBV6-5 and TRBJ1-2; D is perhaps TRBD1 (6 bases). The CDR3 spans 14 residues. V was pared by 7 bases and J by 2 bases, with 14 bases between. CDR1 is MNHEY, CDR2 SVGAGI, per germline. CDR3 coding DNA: TGTGCCAGCAAAACAGGGTCTTTCAACTATGGCTACACCTTC. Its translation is CASKTGSFNYGYTF.

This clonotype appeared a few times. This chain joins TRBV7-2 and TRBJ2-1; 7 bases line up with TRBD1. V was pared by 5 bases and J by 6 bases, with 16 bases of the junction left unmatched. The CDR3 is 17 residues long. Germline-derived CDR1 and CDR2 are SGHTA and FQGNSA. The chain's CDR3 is CASSPTSRQGWRNEQFF. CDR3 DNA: TGTGCCAGCAGCCCAACCAGTAGACAGGGTTGGCGCAATGAGCAGTTCTTC.

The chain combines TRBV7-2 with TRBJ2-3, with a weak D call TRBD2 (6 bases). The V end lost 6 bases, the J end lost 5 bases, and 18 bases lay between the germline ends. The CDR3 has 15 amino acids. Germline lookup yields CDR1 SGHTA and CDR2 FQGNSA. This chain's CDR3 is CASSSPSRRGDTQYF. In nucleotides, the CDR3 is TGTGCCAGCAGTTCTCCTAGCAGGAGGGGAGATACGCAGTATTTT. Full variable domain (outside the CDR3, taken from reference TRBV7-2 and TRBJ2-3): GAGVSQSPSNKVTEKGKDVELRCDPISGHTALYWYRQSLGQGLEFLIYFQGNSAPDKSGLPSDRFSAERTGGSVSTLTIQRTQQEDSAVYLCASSSPSRRGDTQYFGPGTRLTVL.

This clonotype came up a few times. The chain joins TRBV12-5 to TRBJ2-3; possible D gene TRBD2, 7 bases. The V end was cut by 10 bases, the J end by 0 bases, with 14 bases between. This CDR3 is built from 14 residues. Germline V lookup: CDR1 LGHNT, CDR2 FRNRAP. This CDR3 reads CATRGGGSTDTQYF. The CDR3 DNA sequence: TGTGCTACACGCGGGGGCGGAAGCACAGATACGCAGTATTTT. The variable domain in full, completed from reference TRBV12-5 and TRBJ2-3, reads DARVTQTPRHKVTEMGQEVTMRCQPILGHNTVFWYRQTMMQGLELLAYFRNRAPLDDSGMPKDRFSAEMPDATLATLKIQPSEPRDSAVYFCATRGGGSTDTQYFGPGTRLTVL.

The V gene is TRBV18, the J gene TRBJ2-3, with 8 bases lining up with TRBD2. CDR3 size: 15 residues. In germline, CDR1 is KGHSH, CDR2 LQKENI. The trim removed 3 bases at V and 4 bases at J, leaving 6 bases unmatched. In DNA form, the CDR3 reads TGTGCCAGCTCACCGCCGGGACTAGGAGCAGATACGCAGTATTTT. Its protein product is CASSPPGLGADTQYF.

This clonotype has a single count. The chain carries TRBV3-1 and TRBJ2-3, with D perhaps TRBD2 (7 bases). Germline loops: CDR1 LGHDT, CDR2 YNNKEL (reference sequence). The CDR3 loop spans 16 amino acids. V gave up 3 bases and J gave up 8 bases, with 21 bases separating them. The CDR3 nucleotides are TGTGCCAGCAGCCAGGATGGCGGGGGCCCCCAAGGTACGCAGTATTTT. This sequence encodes CASSQDGGGPQGTQYF.

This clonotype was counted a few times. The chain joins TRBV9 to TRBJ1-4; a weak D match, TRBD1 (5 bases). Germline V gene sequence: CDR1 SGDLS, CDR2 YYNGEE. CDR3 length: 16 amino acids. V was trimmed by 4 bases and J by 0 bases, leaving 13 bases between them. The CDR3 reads CASSLGRTATNEKLFF. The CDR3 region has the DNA TGTGCCAGCAGCCTGGGACGGACCGCAACTAATGAAAAACTGTTTTTT.